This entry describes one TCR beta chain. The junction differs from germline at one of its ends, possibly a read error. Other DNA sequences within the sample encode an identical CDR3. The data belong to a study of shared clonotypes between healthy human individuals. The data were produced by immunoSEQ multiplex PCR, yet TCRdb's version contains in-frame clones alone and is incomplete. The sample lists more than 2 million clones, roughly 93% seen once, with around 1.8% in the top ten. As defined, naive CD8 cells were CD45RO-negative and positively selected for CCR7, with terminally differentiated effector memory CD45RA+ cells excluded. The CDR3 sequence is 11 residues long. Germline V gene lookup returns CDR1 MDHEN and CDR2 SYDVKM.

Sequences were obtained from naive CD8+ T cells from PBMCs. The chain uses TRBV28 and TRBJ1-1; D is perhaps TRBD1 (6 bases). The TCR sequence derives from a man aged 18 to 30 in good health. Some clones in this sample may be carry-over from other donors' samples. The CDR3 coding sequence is TGTGCCAGCAGTTTGGGGGCTGAGGCTTTCTTT. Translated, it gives CASSLGAEAFF.